This paragraph reports one T cell receptor beta chain. Its cognate antigen is unknown. Sequenced material consisted of expressed TCRB transcripts (all of the isolated RNA was reverse transcribed). Using immunoSEQ multiplex PCR, the repertoire was profiled, and TCRdb retains in-frame clones only, with some absent. Of about 340,000 clones in the sample, approximately 12% were seen once. This record comes from a study of beta chain features in type 1 diabetes. For the study at large: Examined across all samples were around 110 million sorted cells.

Findings and caveats of the study: The naive, central memory and Treg TCRB repertoires showed an apparent similarity that was greater among patients than among healthy donors. When Type 1 diabetes patients were examined, their TCRB CDR3s proved moderately but significantly shorter in all four CD4+ subsets.

CDR1 LNHDA and CDR2 SQIVND come from the germline V gene (reference sequence). The CDR3 covers 12 residues. The V gene lost 3 bases and the J gene lost 3 bases, with 6 bases spanning the gap. By way of CD45RO/CCR7/CD25/CD127/CD95/CD27, the CD4+ regulatory, stem cell-like memory, central memory and naive cells were sorted. The sequencing input was naive CD4+ T cells from blood. The chain couples TRBV19 to TRBJ2-7, with D tentatively TRBD1 (6 bases). This sequence originates from a woman between 18 and 30 years old with type 1 diabetes. The CDR3 spells CASSMTGYEQYF. DNA of the CDR3: TGTGCCAGTAGTATGACAGGCTACGAGCAGTACTTC.